This T cell receptor (beta chain) was retrieved from a study of T cell responses to AZD1222 COVID-19 vaccine. The CDR3 consists of 13 residues. Trimming left V 5 bases short and J 1 base short, with 8 bases between. Looked up from germline, CDR1 is SGHTA and CDR2 is FQGNSA. The table came from immunoSEQ multiplex PCR; TCRdb's copy has only in-frame clones and leaves some out. The sample yields fewer than 150,000 clones, about 88% seen once. The J gene is TRBJ1-1, the V gene TRBV7-2; D is perhaps TRBD1 (6 bases). The starting material was peripheral blood, obtained on day 0 of AZD1222 vaccination. This clonotype was sampled from an adult in good health. CDR3 DNA sequence: TGTGCCAGCAGCACGGGACAGAACACTGAAGCTTTCTTT. Translation: CASSTGQNTEAFF.